What follows is one T cell receptor beta chain and its context. The sample is drawn from a study of lymphopenia after photon versus proton radiotherapy. The protocol was immunoSEQ multiplex PCR, while the TCRdb copy is restricted to in-frame clones and leaves out a portion. Of approximately 65,000 clones listed, around 90% are singletons. The receptor's source is a man older than 75 with esophageal cancer. This material consisted of peripheral blood, taken from a patient treated with proton-based radiotherapy.

Here the CDR3 reads CASSLFALAGSNYNEQFF. The CDR3 DNA sequence: TGTGCCAGCAGTTTATTCGCTTTAGCGGGATCGAACTACAATGAGCAGTTCTTC. The chain employs TRBV27 and TRBJ2-1; 8 bases align to TRBD2. Germline lookup yields CDR1 MNHEY and CDR2 SMNVEV (reference sequence). V dropped 1 base and J dropped 3; count of bases not matched to a gene: 11. The CDR3 is made up of 18 amino acids.